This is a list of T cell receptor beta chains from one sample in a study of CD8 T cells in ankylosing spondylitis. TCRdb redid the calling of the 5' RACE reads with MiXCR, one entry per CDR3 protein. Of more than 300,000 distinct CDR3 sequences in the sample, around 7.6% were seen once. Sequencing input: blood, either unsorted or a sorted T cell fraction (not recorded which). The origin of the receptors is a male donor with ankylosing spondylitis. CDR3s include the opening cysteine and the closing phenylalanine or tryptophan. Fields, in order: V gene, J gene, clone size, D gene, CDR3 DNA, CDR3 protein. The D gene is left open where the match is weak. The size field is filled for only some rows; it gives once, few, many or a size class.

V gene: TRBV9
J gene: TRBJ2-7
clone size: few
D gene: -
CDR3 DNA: TGTGCCAGCAGCGTAGATTGGGGCTACGAGCAGTACTTC
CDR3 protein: CASSVDWGYEQYF

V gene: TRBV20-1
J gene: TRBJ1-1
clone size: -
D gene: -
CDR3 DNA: TGCAGTGCTAAACCCCCCAGGCGGACGAGCACTGAAGCTTTCTTT
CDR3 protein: CSAKPPRRTSTEAFF

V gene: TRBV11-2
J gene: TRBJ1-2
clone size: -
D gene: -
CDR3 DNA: TGTGCCAGCAGCTCGCCCGGTTATTATGGCTACACCTTC
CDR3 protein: CASSSPGYYGYTF

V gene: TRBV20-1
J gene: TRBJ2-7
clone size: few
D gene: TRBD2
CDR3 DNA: TGCAGTGCTAGAGGTCGACCTAGCGGGAGAAGCGAGCAGTACTTC
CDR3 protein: CSARGRPSGRSEQYF

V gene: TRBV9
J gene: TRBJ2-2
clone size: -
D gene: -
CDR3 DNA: TGTGCCAGCAGCGTAGTCTCGGGGACCGGGGAGCTGTTTTTT
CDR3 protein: CASSVVSGTGELFF

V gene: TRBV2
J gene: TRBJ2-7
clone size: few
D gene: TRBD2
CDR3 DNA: TGTGCCACCAGGCGGGGGGCCCCTCACTCCTACGAGCAGTACTTC
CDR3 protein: CATRRGAPHSYEQYF

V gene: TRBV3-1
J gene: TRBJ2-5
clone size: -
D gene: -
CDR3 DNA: TGTGCCAGCAGCCAAGGGGGGATTCGGGAGACCCAGTACTTC
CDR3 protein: CASSQGGIRETQYF

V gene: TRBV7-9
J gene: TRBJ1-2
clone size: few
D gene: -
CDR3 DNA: TGTGCCAGCAGCCCTCGGACGGGATACTATGGCTACACCTTC
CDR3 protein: CASSPRTGYYGYTF

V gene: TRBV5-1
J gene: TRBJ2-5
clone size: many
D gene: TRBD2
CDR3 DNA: TGCGCCAGCAGCACGGGACTAGCGACTATAGGAGGAGAGACCCAGTACTTC
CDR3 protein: CASSTGLATIGGETQYF

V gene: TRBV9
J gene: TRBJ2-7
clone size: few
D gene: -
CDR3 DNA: TGTGCCAGCAGCGGAAACCGGGACGGCTACGAGCAGTACTTC
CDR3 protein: CASSGNRDGYEQYF

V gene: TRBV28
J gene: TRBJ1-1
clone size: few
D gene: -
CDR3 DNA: TGTGCCAGCAGATCACTTAGGGGGGCGCAGGACACTGAAGCTTTCTTT
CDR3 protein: CASRSLRGAQDTEAFF

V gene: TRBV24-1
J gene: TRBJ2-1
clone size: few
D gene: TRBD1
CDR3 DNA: TGTGCCACCAGTGAGGGGCGGACAGGGGACAATGAGCAGTTCTTC
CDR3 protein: CATSEGRTGDNEQFF

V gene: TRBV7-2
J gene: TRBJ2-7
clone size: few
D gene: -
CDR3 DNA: TGTGCCAGCAGCTTACGGGACTCACCAACCTACGAGCAGTACTTC
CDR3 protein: CASSLRDSPTYEQYF

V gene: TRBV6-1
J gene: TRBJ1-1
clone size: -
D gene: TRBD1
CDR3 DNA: TGTGCCAGCAATCCCGCGGGACAGGGGATGAACACTGAAGCTTTCTTT
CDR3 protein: CASNPAGQGMNTEAFF